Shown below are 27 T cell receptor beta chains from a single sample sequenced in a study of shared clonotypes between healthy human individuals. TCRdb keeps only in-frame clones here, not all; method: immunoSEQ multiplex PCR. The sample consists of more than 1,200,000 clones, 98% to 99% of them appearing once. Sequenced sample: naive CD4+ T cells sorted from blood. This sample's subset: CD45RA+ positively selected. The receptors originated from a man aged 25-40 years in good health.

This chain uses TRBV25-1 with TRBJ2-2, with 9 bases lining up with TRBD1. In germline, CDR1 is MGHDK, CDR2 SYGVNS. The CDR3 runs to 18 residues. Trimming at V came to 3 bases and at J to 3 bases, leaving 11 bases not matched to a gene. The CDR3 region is CASSEAWGQGPDTGELFF. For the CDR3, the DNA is TGTGCCAGCAGTGAGGCCTGGGGACAGGGCCCGGACACCGGGGAGCTGTTTTTT.

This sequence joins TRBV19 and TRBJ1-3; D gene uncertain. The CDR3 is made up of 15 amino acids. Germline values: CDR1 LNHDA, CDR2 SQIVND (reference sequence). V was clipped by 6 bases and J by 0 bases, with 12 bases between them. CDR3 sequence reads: CASSPRRNSGNTIYF. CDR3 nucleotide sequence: TGTGCCAGTAGCCCAAGGAGAAACTCTGGAAACACCATATATTTT.

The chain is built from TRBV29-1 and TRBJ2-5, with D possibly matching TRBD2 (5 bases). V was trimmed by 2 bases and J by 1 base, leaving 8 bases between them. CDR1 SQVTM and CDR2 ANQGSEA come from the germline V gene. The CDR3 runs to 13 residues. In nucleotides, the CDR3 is TGCAGCGTTGAACGGGGTCTCCAAGAGACCCAGTACTTC. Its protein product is CSVERGLQETQYF. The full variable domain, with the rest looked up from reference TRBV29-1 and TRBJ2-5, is SAVISQKPSRDICQRGTSLTIQCQVDSQVTMMFWYRQQPGQSLTLIATANQGSEATYESGFVIDKFPISRPNLTFSTLTVSNMSPEDSSIYLCSVERGLQETQYFGPGTRLLVL.

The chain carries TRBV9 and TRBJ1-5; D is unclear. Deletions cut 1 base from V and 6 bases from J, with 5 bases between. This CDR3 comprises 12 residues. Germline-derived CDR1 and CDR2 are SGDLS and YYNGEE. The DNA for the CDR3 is TGTGCCAGCAGCGTATTCAGTCAGCCCCAGCATTTT. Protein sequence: CASSVFSQPQHF.

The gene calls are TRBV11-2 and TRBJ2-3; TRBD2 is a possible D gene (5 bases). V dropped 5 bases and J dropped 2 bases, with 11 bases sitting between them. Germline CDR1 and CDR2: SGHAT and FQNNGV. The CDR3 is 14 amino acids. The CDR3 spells CASSRGLFTDTQYF. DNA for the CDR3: TGTGCCAGCAGCCGCGGACTCTTCACAGATACGCAGTATTTT.

The DNA of the CDR3 is TGTGCTAGTGGTTTGATCACCGGGACAGGGTCTACAGATACGCAGTATTTT. It yields the protein CASGLITGTGSTDTQYF. The rearrangement links TRBV12-5 to TRBJ2-3, with 9 bases aligning to TRBD1. The CDR3 runs 17 residues. Germline CDR1 LGHNT, CDR2 FRNRAP. Germline trimming cut 2 bases from V and 3 bases from J; bases unmatched to any gene: 9.

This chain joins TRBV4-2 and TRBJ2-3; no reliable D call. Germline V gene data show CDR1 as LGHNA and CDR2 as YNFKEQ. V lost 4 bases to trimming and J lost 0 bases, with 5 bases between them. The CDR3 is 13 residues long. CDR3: CASSRRSTDTQYF. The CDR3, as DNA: TGTGCCAGCAGCCGTAGGAGCACAGATACGCAGTATTTT.

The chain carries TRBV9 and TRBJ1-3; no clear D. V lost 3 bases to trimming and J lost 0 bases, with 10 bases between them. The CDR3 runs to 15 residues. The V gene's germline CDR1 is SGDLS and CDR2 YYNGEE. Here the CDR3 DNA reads TGTGCCAGCAGCGAAACGTCCTTCTCTGGAAACACCATATATTTT. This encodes CASSETSFSGNTIYF.

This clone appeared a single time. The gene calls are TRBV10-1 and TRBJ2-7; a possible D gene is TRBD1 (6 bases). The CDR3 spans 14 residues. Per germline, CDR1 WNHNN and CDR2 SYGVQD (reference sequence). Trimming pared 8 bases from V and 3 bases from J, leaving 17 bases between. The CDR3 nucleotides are TGCGCCAGCCGAGAAGGGACACAACTCTACGAGCAGTACTTC. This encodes CASREGTQLYEQYF.

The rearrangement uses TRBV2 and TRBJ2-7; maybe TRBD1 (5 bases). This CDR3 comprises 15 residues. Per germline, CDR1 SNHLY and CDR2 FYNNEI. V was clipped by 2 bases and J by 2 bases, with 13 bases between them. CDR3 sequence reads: CASSESRVGPYEQYF. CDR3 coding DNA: TGTGCCAGCAGTGAAAGCAGGGTTGGTCCCTACGAGCAGTACTTC.

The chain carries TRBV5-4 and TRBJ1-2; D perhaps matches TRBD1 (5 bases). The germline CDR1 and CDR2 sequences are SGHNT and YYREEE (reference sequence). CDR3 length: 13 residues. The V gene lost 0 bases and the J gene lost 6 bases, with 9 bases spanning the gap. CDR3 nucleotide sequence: TGTGCCAGCAGCTTGGCAGGGCTCCATGGCTACACCTTC. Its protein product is CASSLAGLHGYTF.

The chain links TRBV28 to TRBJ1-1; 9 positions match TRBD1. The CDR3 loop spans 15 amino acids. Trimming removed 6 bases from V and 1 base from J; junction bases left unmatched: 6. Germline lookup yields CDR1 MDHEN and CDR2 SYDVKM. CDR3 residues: CASSHRQGGNTEAFF. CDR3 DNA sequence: TGTGCCAGCAGCCACCGACAGGGGGGGAACACTGAAGCTTTCTTT. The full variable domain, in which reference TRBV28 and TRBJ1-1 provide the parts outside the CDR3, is DVKVTQSSRYLVKRTGEKVFLECVQDMDHENMFWYRQDPGLGLRLIYFSYDVKMKEKGDIPEGYSVSREKKERFSLILESASTNQTSMYLCASSHRQGGNTEAFFGQGTRLTVV.

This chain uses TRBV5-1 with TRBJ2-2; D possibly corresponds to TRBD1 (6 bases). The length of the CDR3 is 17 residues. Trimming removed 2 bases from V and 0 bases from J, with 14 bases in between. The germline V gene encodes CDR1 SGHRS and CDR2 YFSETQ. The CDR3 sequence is CASSLGPRTANTGELFF. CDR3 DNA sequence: TGCGCCAGCAGCTTAGGTCCTCGGACAGCGAACACCGGGGAGCTGTTTTTT.

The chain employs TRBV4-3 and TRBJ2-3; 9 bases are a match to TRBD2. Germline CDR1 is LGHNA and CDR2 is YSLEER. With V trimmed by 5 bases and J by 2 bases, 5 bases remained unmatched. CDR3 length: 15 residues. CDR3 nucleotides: TGCGCCAGCAGCGGGGGGACTAGCTTCACAGATACGCAGTATTTT. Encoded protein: CASSGGTSFTDTQYF.

In DNA form, the CDR3 reads TGCGCCAGCAGCCGCGACAGGGCAGAGACCCAGTACTTC. This codes for CASSRDRAETQYF. The chain employs TRBV5-1 and TRBJ2-5; 7 bases are shared with TRBD1. This CDR3 is 13 amino acids long. Trimming removed 4 bases from V and 4 bases from J; junction bases left unmatched: 4. CDR1 and CDR2 (germline): SGHRS, YFSETQ.

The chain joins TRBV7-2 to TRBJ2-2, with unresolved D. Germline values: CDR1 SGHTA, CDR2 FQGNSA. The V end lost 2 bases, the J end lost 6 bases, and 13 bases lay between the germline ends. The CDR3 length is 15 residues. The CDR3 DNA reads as TGTGCCAGCAGCTTAATACCTCGGACCGCCGGGGAGCTGTTTTTT. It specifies CASSLIPRTAGELFF.

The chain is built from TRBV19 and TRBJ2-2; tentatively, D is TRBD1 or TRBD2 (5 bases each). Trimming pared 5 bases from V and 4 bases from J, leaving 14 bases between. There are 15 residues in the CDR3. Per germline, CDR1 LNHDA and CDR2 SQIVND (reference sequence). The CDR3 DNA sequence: TGTGCCAGTAGTGGCCGTGGGGACGGCACCGGGGAGCTGTTTTTT. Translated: CASSGRGDGTGELFF.

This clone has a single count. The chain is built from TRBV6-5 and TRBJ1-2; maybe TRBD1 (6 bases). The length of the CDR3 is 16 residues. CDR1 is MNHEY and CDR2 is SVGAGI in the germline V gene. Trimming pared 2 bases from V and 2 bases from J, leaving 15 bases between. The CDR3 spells CASSYIQAGANYGYTF. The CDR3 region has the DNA TGTGCCAGCAGTTACATACAAGCAGGGGCCAACTATGGCTACACCTTC.

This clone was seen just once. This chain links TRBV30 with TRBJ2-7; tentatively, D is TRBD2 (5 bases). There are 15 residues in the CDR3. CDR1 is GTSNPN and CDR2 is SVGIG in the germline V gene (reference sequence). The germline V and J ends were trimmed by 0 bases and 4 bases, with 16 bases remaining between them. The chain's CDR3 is CAWSVKYGNVYEQYF. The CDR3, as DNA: TGTGCCTGGAGTGTAAAGTACGGGAACGTATACGAGCAGTACTTC.

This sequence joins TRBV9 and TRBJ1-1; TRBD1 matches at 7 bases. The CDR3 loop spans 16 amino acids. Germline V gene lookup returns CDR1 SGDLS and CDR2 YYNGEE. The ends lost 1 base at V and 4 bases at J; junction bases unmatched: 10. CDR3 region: CASSVSGQGVSTEAFF. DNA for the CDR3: TGTGCCAGCAGCGTATCTGGCCAGGGGGTTAGCACTGAAGCTTTCTTT.

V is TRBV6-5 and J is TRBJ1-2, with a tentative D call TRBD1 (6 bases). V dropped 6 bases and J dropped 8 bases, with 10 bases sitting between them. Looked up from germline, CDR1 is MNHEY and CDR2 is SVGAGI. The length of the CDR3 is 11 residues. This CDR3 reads CASSAGVGYTF. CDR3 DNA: TGTGCCAGCAGCGCAGGGGTCGGCTACACCTTC.

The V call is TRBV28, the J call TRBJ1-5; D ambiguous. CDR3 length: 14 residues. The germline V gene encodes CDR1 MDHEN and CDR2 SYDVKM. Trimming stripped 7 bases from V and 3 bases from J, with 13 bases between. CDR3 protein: CASTMGQYNQPQHF. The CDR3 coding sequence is TGTGCCAGCACCATGGGCCAGTACAATCAGCCCCAGCATTTT.

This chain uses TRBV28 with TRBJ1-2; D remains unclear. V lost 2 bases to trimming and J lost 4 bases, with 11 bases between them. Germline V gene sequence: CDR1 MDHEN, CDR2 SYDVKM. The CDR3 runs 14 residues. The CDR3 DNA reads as TGTGCCAGCAGTTTACTCAGTCGGGCCTATGGCTACACCTTC. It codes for CASSLLSRAYGYTF.

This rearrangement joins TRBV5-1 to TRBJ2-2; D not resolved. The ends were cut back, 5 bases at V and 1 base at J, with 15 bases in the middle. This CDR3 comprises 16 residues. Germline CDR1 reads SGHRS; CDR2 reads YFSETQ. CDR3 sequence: CASRGTTAWNTGELFF. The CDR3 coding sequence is TGCGCCAGCAGGGGCACGACGGCATGGAACACCGGGGAGCTGTTTTTT.

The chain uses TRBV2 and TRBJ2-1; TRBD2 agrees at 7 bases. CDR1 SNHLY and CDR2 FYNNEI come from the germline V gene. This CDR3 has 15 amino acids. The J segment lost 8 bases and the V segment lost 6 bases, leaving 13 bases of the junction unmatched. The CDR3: CASRPSGLAVHEQFF. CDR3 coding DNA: TGTGCCAGCAGGCCCTCCGGGCTAGCGGTCCATGAGCAGTTCTTC.

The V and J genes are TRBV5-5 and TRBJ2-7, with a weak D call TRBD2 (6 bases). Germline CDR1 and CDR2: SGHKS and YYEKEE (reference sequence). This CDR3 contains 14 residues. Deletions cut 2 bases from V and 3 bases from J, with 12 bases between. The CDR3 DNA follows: TGTGCCAGCAGCTTCGTCCGGGGGTACTACGAGCAGTACTTC. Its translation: CASSFVRGYYEQYF. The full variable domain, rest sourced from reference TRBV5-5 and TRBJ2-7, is DAGVTQSPTHLIKTRGQQVTLRCSPISGHKSVSWYQQVLGQGPQFIFQYYEKEERGRGNFPDRFSARQFPNYSSELNVNALLLGDSALYLCASSFVRGYYEQYFGPGTRLTVT.

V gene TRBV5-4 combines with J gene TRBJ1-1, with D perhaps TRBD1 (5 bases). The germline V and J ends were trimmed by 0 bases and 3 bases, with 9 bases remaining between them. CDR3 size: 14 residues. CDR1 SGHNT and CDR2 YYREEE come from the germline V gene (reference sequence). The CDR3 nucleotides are TGTGCCAGCAGCTTGGAAGGGGAGTACACTGAAGCTTTCTTT. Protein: CASSLEGEYTEAFF. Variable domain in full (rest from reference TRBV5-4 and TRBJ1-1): ETGVTQSPTHLIKTRGQQVTLRCSSQSGHNTVSWYQQALGQGPQFIFQYYREEENGRGNFPPRFSGLQFPNYSSELNVNALELDDSALYLCASSLEGEYTEAFFGQGTRLTVV.